The T cell receptor (beta chain) under discussion was sequenced for a study of CD8 T cells in ankylosing spondylitis. TCR beta libraries were made by quantitative 5'-RACE with molecular barcodes. TCRdb redid the calling of the 5' RACE reads with MiXCR, one entry per CDR3 protein. The sample lists 210,000 or so distinct CDR3 sequences; 7.5% to 9.5% were seen once. Trimming pared 7 bases from V and 3 bases from J, leaving 10 bases between. There are 12 residues in the CDR3. Germline values: CDR1 MNHEY, CDR2 SVGEGT. This clonotype was seen repeatedly, ten times or more. No antigen is known for it. General study points: Matched ankylosing spondylitis synovial fluid reportedly contained a significantly enriched population of disease-linked clones. Reactive arthritis synovial fluid and blood were previously reported to contain some motif variants.

The sample taken for sequencing was blood, either unsorted or a sorted T cell fraction (not recorded which). The chain combines TRBV6-2 or TRBV6-3 with TRBJ2-7; maybe TRBD1 (6 bases). This TCR was sampled from a female donor with ankylosing spondylitis or in good health (not recorded which). CDR3: CASTADSYEQYF. For the CDR3, the DNA is TGTGCCAGCACCGCGGACAGCTACGAGCAGTACTTC.